These T cell receptor beta chains were read from a single sample in a study of blood T cell repertoires in COVID-19. TCRdb keeps only in-frame clones here, not all; method: immunoSEQ multiplex PCR. The top ten hold 2.4% of the sample, which has around 300,000 clones, more than 80% seen once. Sequenced: PBMCs or T cells enriched from blood (not recorded which). The receptors originated from a woman aged 18-29 years who had recovered from COVID-19. The CDR3 runs from the conserved cysteine through the conserved F or W. Fields, in order: CDR3 protein, CDR3 DNA, clone size, D gene, J gene, V gene. D genes are given only for firm matches. Part of the rows lack a size; the others show once, few, many or a class for expanded clones.

CDR3: CASSQDLPSVASGTYNEQFF
DNA: TGTGCCAGCAGCCAAGATCTTCCATCCGTGGCTAGCGGAACCTACAATGAGCAGTTCTTC
size: NA
D: TRBD2
J: TRBJ2-1
V: TRBV3-1/TRBV3-2

CDR3: CASEGMNTEAFF
DNA: TGTGCCAGCGAGGGAATGAACACTGAAGCTTTCTTT
size: NA
D: NA
J: TRBJ1-1
V: TRBV28

CDR3: CASSSGQGLVSYNSPLHF
DNA: TGTGCCAGCAGCTCGGGACAGGGGTTGGTTTCCTATAATTCACCCCTCCACTTT
size: once
D: TRBD1
J: TRBJ1-6
V: TRBV7-8

CDR3: CASSSLRQADTQYF
DNA: TGTGCCAGCAGCTCGCTTCGGCAGGCAGATACGCAGTATTTT
size: NA
D: NA
J: TRBJ2-3
V: TRBV11-2

CDR3: CSVEGDRVYGYTF
DNA: TGCAGCGTTGAGGGGGACAGGGTATATGGCTACACCTTC
size: NA
D: TRBD1
J: TRBJ1-2
V: TRBV29-1

CDR3: CSPGRVNTEAFF
DNA: TGCAGCCCGGGCCGGGTGAACACTGAAGCTTTCTTT
size: NA
D: NA
J: TRBJ1-1
V: TRBV29-1

CDR3: CASSEVGTLEDTQYF
DNA: TGTGCCAGCAGTGAAGTCGGGACACTTGAAGATACGCAGTATTTT
size: NA
D: NA
J: TRBJ2-3
V: TRBV2

CDR3: CASRSDWPQETQYF
DNA: TGTGCCAGTAGATCGGACTGGCCCCAAGAGACCCAGTACTTC
size: NA
D: NA
J: TRBJ2-5
V: TRBV19

CDR3: CASSLGQGHGYTF
DNA: TGTGCCAGCAGCTTGGGGCAGGGCCATGGCTACACCTTC
size: NA
D: NA
J: TRBJ1-2
V: TRBV7-8

CDR3: CASSYGQFYGYTF
DNA: TGTGCCAGCAGCTACGGACAGTTTTATGGCTACACCTTC
size: NA
D: NA
J: TRBJ1-2
V: TRBV12-3/TRBV12-4

CDR3: CASSQDRGRSTEAFF
DNA: TGTGCCAGCAGCCAGGACAGGGGGCGAAGCACTGAAGCTTTCTTT
size: NA
D: TRBD1
J: TRBJ1-1
V: TRBV11-2

CDR3: CASSPKMTSGGENEQFF
DNA: TGCGCCAGCAGCCCGAAGATGACTAGCGGGGGAGAGAATGAGCAGTTCTTC
size: NA
D: TRBD2
J: TRBJ2-1
V: TRBV4-1

CDR3: CAWRTGARQPQHF
DNA: TGTGCCTGGAGGACAGGGGCACGTCAGCCCCAGCATTTT
size: NA
D: TRBD1
J: TRBJ1-5
V: TRBV30

CDR3: CASSLSRVQGASSYEQYF
DNA: TGTGCCAGCAGTTTATCGAGGGTCCAGGGGGCGAGCTCCTACGAGCAGTACTTC
size: NA
D: TRBD1
J: TRBJ2-7
V: TRBV27

CDR3: CASSTGKSGNTIYF
DNA: TGTGCCAGTAGTACAGGGAAATCTGGAAACACCATATATTTT
size: NA
D: NA
J: TRBJ1-3
V: TRBV19

CDR3: CASSLWVTGALMNTEAFF
DNA: TGTGCCAGCAGTTTATGGGTGACGGGTGCCCTCATGAACACTGAAGCTTTCTTT
size: once
D: NA
J: TRBJ1-1
V: TRBV28

CDR3: CASSQEGDSGDYQETQYF
DNA: TGTGCCAGCAGCCAAGAGGGCGATAGCGGGGACTACCAAGAGACCCAGTACTTC
size: NA
D: TRBD2
J: TRBJ2-5
V: TRBV4-2

CDR3: CASSQVGAGNIQYF
DNA: TGTGCCAGCAGTCAGGTAGGGGCCGGGAACATTCAGTACTTC
size: NA
D: NA
J: TRBJ2-4
V: TRBV7-9

CDR3: CASSSRRSPLHF
DNA: TGTGCCAGCAGCAGTAGGAGATCACCCCTCCACTTT
size: NA
D: NA
J: TRBJ1-6
V: TRBV12-3/TRBV12-4

CDR3: CASSLGNEQYF
DNA: TGTGCCAGCAGCTTAGGCAACGAGCAGTACTTC
size: NA
D: NA
J: TRBJ2-7
V: TRBV13

CDR3: CASSRSGRATRAFF
DNA: TGTGCCAGCAGCCGCTCCGGGAGGGCCACTCGGGCTTTCTTT
size: once
D: NA
J: TRBJ1-1
V: TRBV28

CDR3: CASRIPGQGVEYGYTF
DNA: TGTGCCAGCAGGATACCCGGACAGGGGGTGGAGTATGGCTACACCTTC
size: NA
D: TRBD1
J: TRBJ1-2
V: TRBV28

CDR3: CASSYPGGGEKLFF
DNA: TGTGCCAGCAGCTACCCGGGGGGTGGTGAAAAACTGTTTTTT
size: NA
D: NA
J: TRBJ1-4
V: TRBV11-2

CDR3: CASSMGVGGSYEQYF
DNA: TGTGCCAGTAGTATGGGTGTCGGGGGCTCCTACGAGCAGTACTTC
size: NA
D: NA
J: TRBJ2-7
V: TRBV19

CDR3: CASSSTFRGTNYGYTF
DNA: TGTGCCAGCAGCTCCACTTTCCGGGGGACTAACTATGGCTACACCTTC
size: NA
D: NA
J: TRBJ1-2
V: TRBV7-9

CDR3: CASSALAGGTGELFF
DNA: TGTGCCAGCAGTGCCCTAGCGGGGGGGACCGGGGAGCTGTTTTTT
size: NA
D: TRBD2
J: TRBJ2-2
V: TRBV2

CDR3: CASSLAGTGVFGGYTF
DNA: TGTGCCAGCAGCTTGGCAGGGACAGGGGTCTTCGGGGGCTACACCTTC
size: NA
D: TRBD1
J: TRBJ1-2
V: TRBV11-2

CDR3: CASSSQGTANYGYTF
DNA: TGTGCCAGCAGCTCACAGGGGACCGCTAACTATGGCTACACCTTC
size: few
D: TRBD1
J: TRBJ1-2
V: TRBV7-9

CDR3: CASSPQGNYGYTF
DNA: TGTGCCAGCAGCCCACAGGGAAACTATGGCTACACCTTC
size: NA
D: NA
J: TRBJ1-2
V: TRBV3-1/TRBV3-2

CDR3: CASSVSPRTDTQYF
DNA: TGTGCCAGCAGCGTGAGCCCCCGCACAGATACGCAGTATTTT
size: NA
D: NA
J: TRBJ2-3
V: TRBV9